This T cell receptor (beta chain) derives from a study of CD8 T cells in ankylosing spondylitis. The CDR3 consists of 17 residues. Germline CDR1 is MNHNS and CDR2 is SASEGT. The V end was cut by 1 base, the J end by 1 base, with 14 bases between. A note on this clonotype: Its cognate antigen is unknown.

Quantitative 5'-RACE with molecular barcodes generated TCR beta libraries. A single record per CDR3 protein comes from TCRdb applying MiXCR to the 5' RACE reads. The sample contains 650,000 to 800,000 distinct CDR3 sequences, roughly 19% of which appear only once. Findings and caveats of the study: Reportedly, matched ankylosing spondylitis synovial fluid was significantly enriched for disease-linked clones. Seven to nine highly homologous variants formed a TCR beta motif that appeared characteristic of ankylosing spondylitis blood. As for the disease-linked clones, they showed a CD8+ phenotype and occurred at relatively low frequencies in peripheral blood. Both synovial fluid and blood in reactive arthritis had previously been reported to carry some motif variants.

The clonotype was recovered from a male donor with ankylosing spondylitis. The rearrangement uses TRBV6-1 and TRBJ1-5; the D is unclear. Sequencing used blood, either unsorted or a sorted T cell fraction (not recorded which). The DNA of the CDR3 is TGTGCCAGCAGTGAAGGGACTTATACCAACAGCAATCAGCCCCAGCATTTT. It specifies CASSEGTYTNSNQPQHF.